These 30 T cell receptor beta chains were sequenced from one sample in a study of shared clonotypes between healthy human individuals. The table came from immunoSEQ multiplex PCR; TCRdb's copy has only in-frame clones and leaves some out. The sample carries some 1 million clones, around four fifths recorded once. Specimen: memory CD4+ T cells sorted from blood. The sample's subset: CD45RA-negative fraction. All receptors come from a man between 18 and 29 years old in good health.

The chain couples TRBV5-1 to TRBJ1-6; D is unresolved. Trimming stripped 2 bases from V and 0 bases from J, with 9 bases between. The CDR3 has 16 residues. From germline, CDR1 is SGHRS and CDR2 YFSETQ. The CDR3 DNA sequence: TGCGCCAGCAGCTTCGACTCAAGCTCCTATAATTCACCCCTCCACTTT. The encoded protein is CASSFDSSSYNSPLHF.

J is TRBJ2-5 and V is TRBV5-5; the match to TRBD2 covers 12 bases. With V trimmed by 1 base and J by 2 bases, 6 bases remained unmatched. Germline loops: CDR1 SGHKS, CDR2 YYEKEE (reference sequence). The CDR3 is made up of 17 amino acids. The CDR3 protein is CASSLLILAGGQETQYF. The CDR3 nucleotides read TGTGCCAGCAGCTTGTTAATACTAGCGGGAGGTCAAGAGACCCAGTACTTC.

The CDR3, as DNA: TGTGCCACAGGACGGGGTGGAAACACTGAAGCTTTCTTT. It specifies CATGRGGNTEAFF. The rearrangement uses TRBV19 and TRBJ1-1; D gene uncertain. This CDR3 is built from 13 residues. The V end lost 10 bases, the J end lost 2 bases, and 14 bases lay between the germline ends. CDR1 is LNHDA, CDR2 SQIVND, per germline (reference sequence).

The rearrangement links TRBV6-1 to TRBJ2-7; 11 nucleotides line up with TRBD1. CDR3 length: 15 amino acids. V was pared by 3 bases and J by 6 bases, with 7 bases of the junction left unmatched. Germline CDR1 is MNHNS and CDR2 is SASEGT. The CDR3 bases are TGTGCCAGCAGTGAGCAAGTCGGGACAGGGGGCGAGCAGTACTTC. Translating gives CASSEQVGTGGEQYF.

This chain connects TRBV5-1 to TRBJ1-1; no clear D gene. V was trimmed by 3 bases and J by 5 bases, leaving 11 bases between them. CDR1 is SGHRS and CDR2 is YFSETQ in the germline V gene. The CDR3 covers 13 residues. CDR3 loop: CASSSSSGTEAFF. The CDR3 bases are TGCGCCAGCAGCTCCTCTTCGGGAACTGAAGCTTTCTTT. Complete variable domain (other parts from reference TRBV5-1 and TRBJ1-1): KAGVTQTPRYLIKTRGQQVTLSCSPISGHRSVSWYQQTPGQGLQFLFEYFSETQRNKGNFPGRFSGRQFSNSRSEMNVSTLELGDSALYLCASSSSSGTEAFFGQGTRLTVV.

CDR3 in DNA: TGTGCCAGCGGACAGGGTAAATACGAGCAGTACTTC. It encodes CASGQGKYEQYF. V gene TRBV27 combines with J gene TRBJ2-7; 8 bases are a match to TRBD1. Germline V CDR1 and CDR2: MNHEY, SMNVEV (reference sequence). V gave up 8 bases and J gave up 4 bases; unmatched junction bases: 4. This CDR3 comprises 12 residues.

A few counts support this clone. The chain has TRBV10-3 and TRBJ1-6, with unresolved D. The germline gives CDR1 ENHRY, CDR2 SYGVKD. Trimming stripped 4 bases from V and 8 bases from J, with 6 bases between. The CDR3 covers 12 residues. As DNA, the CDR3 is TGTGCCATCAGTGGAAGGTATTCACCCCTCCACTTT. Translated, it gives CAISGRYSPLHF.

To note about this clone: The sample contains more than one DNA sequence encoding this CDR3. The DNA for the CDR3 is TGTGCCAGCAGTGAAGGTTACGAGCAGTACTTC. Its protein is CASSEGYEQYF. This rearrangement joins TRBV6-1 to TRBJ2-7; no clear D. V was trimmed by 1 base and J by 4 bases, leaving 2 bases between them. The CDR3 spans 11 residues. CDR1 is MNHNS, CDR2 SASEGT, per germline.

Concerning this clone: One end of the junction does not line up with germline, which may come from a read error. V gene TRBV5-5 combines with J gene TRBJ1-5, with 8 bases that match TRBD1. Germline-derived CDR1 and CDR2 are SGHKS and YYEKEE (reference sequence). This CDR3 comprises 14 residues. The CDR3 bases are TGTGCCAGCAGGTTGGGACAGGGCAATCAGCCCCAGCATTTT. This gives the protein CASRLGQGNQPQHF.

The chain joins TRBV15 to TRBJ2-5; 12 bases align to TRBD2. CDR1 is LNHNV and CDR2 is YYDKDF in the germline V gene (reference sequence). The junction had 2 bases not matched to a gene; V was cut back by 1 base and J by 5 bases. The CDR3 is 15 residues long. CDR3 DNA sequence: TGTGCCACCAGCAGAGGAGGGACTAGCGGGGAGACCCAGTACTTC. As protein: CATSRGGTSGETQYF.

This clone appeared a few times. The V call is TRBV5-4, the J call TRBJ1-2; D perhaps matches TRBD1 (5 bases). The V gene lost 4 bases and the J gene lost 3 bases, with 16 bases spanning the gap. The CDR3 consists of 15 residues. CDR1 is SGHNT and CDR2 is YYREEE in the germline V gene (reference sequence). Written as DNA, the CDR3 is TGTGCCAGCAGCACAACCAGGGAGGTGGACTATGGCTACACCTTC. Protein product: CASSTTREVDYGYTF.

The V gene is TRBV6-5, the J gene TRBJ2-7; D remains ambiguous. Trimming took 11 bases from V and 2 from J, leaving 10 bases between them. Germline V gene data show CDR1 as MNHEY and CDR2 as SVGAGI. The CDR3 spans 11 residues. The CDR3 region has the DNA TGTGCCGCTGGGAATCCCTACGAGCAGTACTTC. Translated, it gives CAAGNPYEQYF.

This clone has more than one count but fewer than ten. The CDR3 sequence is CASTRFDGANVLTF. The CDR3 DNA is TGTGCCAGCACCCGGTTCGATGGGGCCAACGTCCTGACTTTC. This chain links TRBV11-2 with TRBJ2-6; unclear D gene. V was cut by 7 bases and J by 3 bases, with 10 bases left in between. There are 14 residues in the CDR3. Per the germline V gene, CDR1 is SGHAT and CDR2 is FQNNGV.

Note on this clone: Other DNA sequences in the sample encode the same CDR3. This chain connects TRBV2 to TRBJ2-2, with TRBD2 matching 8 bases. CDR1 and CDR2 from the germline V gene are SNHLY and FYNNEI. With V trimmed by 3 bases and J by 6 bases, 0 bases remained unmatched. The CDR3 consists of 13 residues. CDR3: CASSDGGAGELFF. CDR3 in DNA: TGTGCCAGCAGTGACGGGGGGGCCGGGGAGCTGTTTTTT.

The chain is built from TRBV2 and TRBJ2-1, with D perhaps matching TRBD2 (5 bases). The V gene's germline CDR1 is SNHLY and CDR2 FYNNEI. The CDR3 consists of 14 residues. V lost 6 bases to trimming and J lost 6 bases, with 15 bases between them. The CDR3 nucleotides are TGTGCCAGCAGACGTCTAGCAACGGTCAATGAGCAGTTCTTC. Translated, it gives CASRRLATVNEQFF.

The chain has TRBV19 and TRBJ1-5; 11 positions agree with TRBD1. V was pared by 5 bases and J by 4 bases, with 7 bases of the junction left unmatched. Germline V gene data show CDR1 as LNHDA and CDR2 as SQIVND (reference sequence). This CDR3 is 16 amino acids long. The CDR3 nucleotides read TGTGCCAGTAGTGTCGGGACAGGGGGAACAAATCAGCCCCAGCATTTT. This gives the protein CASSVGTGGTNQPQHF.

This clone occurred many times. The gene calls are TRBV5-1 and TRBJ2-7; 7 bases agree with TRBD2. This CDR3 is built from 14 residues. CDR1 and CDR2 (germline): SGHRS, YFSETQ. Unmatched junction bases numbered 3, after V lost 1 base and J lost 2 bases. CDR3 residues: CASSLSGTAYEQYF. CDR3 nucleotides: TGCGCCAGCAGCTTGAGCGGGACCGCCTACGAGCAGTACTTC.

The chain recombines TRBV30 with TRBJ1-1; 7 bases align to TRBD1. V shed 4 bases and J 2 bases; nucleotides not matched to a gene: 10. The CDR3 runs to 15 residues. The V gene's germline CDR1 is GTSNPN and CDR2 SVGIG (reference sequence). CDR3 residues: CAWKVKGTVNTEAFF. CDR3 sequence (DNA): TGTGCCTGGAAAGTTAAGGGGACAGTCAACACTGAAGCTTTCTTT. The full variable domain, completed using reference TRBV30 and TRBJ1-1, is SQTIHQWPATLVQPVGSPLSLECTVEGTSNPNLYWYRQAAGRGLQLLFYSVGIGQISSEVPQNLSASRPQDRQFILSSKKLLLSDSGFYLCAWKVKGTVNTEAFFGQGTRLTVV.

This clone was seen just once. The CDR3 coding sequence is TGTGCCACCAGACCCGTAGGTCCTTCAGGAAATGAGCAGTTCTTC. Its protein is CATRPVGPSGNEQFF. This chain uses TRBV15 with TRBJ2-1; D is undetermined. Trimming removed 6 bases from V and 7 bases from J, with 19 bases in between. The CDR3 spans 15 residues. Germline lookup yields CDR1 LNHNV and CDR2 YYDKDF (reference sequence).

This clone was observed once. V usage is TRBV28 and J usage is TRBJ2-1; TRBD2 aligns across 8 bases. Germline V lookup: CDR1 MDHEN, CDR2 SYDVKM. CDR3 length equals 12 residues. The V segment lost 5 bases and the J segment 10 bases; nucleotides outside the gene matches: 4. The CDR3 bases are TGTGCCAGCAGTGCCCGACTAGCGGAGCAGTTCTTC. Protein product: CASSARLAEQFF.

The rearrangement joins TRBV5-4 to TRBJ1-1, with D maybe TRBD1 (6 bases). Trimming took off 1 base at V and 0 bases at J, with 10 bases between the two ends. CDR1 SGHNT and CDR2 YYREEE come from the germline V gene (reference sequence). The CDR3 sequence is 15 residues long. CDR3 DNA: TGTGCCAGCAGCTTGTCCGACAGGATGAACACTGAAGCTTTCTTT. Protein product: CASSLSDRMNTEAFF.

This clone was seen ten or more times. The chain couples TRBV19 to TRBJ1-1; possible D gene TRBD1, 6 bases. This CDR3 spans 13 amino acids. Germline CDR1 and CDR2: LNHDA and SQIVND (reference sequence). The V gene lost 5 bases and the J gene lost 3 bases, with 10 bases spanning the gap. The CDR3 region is CASSSRGHTEAFF. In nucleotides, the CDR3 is TGTGCCAGTAGTTCCAGGGGACACACTGAAGCTTTCTTT.

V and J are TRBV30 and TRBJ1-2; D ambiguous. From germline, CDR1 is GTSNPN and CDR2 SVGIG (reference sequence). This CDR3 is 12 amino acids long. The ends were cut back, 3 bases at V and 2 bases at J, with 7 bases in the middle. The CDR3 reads CAWSADNYGYTF. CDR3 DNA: TGTGCCTGGAGCGCCGACAACTATGGCTACACCTTC.

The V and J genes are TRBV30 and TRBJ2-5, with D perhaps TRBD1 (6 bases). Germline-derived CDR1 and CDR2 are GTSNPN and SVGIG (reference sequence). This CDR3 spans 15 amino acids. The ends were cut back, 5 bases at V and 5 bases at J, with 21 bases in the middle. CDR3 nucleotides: TGTGCCTGGGGGACATTCACAGGGTTAGGGGAGACCCAGTACTTC. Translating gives CAWGTFTGLGETQYF.

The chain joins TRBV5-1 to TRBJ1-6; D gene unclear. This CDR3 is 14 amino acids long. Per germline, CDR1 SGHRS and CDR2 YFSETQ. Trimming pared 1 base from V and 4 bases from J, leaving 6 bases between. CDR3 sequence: CASSLSGYNSPLHF. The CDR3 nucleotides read TGCGCCAGCAGCTTGTCGGGATATAATTCACCCCTCCACTTT. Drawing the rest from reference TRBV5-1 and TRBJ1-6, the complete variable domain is KAGVTQTPRYLIKTRGQQVTLSCSPISGHRSVSWYQQTPGQGLQFLFEYFSETQRNKGNFPGRFSGRQFSNSRSEMNVSTLELGDSALYLCASSLSGYNSPLHFGNGTRLTVT.

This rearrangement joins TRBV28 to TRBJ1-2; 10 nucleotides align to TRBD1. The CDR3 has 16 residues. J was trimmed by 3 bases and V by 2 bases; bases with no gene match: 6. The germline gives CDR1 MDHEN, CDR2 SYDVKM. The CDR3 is CASSLMPGTGDYGYTF. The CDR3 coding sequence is TGTGCCAGCAGTTTAATGCCCGGGACAGGGGACTATGGCTACACCTTC.

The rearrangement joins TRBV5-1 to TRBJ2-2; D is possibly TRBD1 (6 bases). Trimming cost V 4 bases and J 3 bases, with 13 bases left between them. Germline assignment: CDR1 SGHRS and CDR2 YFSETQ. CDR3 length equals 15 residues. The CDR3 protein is CASSRGGVDTGELFF. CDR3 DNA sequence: TGCGCCAGCAGCAGAGGGGGAGTGGACACCGGGGAGCTGTTTTTT.

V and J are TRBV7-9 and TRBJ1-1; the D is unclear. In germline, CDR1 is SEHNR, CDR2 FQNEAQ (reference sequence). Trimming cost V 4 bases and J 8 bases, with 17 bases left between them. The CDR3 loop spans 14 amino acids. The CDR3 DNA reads TGTGCCAGCAGCTCCCTGGGGAGAGAGAGGGAAGCTTTCTTT. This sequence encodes CASSSLGREREAFF.

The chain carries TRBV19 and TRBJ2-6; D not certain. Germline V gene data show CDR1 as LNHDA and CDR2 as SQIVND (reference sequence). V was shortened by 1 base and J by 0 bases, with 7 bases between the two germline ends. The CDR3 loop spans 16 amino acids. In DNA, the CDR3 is TGTGCCAGTAGTATAGTCACAGTCTCTGGGGCCAACGTCCTGACTTTC. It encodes CASSIVTVSGANVLTF. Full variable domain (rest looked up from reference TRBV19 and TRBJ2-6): DGGITQSPKYLFRKEGQNVTLSCEQNLNHDAMYWYRQDPGQGLRLIYYSQIVNDFQKGDIAEGYSVSREKKESFPLTVTSAQKNPTAFYLCASSIVTVSGANVLTFGAGSRLTVL.

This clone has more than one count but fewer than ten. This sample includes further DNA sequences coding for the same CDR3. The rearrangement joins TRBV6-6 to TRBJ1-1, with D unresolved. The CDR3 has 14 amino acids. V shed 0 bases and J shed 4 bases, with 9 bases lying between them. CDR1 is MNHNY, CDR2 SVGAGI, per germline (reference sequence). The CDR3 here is CASSYSERGTEAFF. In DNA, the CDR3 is TGTGCCAGCAGTTACTCGGAGCGGGGCACTGAAGCTTTCTTT.